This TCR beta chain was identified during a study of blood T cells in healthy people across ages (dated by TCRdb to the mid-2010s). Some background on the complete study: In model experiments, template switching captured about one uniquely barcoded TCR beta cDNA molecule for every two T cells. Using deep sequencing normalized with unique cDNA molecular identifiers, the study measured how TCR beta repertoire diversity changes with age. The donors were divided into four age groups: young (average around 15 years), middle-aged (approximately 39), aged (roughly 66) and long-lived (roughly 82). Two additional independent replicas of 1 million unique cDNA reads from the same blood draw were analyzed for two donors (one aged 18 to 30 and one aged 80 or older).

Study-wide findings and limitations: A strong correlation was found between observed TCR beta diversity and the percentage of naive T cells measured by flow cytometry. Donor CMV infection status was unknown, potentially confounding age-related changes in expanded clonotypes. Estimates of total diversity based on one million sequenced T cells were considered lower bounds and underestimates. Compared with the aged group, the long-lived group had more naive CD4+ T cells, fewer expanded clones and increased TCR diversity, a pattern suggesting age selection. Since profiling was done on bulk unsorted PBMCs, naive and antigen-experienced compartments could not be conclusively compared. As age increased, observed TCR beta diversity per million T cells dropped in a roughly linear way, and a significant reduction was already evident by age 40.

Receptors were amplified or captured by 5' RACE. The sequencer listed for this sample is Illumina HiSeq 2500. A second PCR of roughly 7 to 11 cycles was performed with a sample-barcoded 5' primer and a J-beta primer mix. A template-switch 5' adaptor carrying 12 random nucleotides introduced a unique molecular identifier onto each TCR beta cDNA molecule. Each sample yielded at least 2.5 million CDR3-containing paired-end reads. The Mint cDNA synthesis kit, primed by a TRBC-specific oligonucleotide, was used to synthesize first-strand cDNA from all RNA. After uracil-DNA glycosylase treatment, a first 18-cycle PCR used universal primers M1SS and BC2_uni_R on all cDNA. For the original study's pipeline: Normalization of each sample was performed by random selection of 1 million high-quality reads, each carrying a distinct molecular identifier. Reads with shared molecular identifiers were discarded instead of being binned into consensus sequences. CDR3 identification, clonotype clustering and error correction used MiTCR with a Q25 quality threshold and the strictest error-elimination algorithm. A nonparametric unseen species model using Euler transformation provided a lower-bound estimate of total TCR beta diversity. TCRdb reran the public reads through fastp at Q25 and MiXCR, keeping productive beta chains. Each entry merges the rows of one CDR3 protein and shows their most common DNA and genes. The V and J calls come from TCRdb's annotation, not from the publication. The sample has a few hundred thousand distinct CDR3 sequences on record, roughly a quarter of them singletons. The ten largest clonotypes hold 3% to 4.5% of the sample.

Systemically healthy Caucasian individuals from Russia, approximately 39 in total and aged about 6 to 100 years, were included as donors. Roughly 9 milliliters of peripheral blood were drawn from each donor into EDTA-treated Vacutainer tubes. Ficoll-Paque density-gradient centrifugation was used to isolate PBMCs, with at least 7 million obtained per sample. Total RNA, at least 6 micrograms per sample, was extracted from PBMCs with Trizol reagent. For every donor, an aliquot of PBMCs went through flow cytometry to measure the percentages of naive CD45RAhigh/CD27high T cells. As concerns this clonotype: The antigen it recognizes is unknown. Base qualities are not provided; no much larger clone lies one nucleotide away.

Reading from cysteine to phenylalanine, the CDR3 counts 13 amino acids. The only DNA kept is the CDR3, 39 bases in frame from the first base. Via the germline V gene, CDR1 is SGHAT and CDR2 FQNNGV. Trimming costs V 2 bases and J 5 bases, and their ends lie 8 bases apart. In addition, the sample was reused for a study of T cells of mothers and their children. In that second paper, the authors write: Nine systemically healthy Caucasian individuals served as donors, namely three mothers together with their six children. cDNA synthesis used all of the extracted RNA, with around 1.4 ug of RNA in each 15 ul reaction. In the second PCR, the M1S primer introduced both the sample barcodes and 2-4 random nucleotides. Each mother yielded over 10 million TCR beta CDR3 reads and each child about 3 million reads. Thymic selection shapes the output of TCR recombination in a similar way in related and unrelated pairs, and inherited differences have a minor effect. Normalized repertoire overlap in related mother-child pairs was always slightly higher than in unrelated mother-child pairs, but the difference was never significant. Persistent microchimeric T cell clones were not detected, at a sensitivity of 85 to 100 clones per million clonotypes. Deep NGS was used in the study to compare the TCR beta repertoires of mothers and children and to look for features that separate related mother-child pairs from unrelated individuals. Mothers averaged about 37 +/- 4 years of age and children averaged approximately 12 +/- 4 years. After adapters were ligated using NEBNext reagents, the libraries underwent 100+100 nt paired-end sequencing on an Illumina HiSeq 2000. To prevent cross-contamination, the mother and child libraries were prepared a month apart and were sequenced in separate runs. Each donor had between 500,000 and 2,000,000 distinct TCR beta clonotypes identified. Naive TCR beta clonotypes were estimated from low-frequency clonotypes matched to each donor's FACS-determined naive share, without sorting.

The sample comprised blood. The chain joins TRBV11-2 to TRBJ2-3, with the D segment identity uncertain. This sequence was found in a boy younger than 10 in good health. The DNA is TGTGCCAGCAGCTTACGACGCCTAGATACGCAGTATTTT. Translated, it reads CASSLRRLDTQYF.